This T cell receptor beta chain was captured by sequencing in a study of cytomegalovirus exposure and HLA in healthy donors. Study conclusions and caveats: The classifier reportedly diagnosed cytomegalovirus status with high specificity and sensitivity.

The donors, nominally healthy at sampling, likely had unrecorded immune exposures. As for this clone: Antigen specificity is unknown.

CDR1 and CDR2 (germline): MNHEY, SVGAGI. Trimming took 5 bases from V and 5 from J, leaving 13 bases between them. The CDR3 has 14 amino acids. Primers: 60 Vbeta forward and 13 Jbeta reverse. Sequenced by immunoSEQ multiplex PCR; TCRdb stores in-frame clones only, minus some. Its table lists approximately 110,000 clones. The source material was PBMCs. The chain uses TRBV6-5 and TRBJ1-5, with D maybe TRBD1 (6 bases). This clonotype was obtained from a man in his late teens or twenties in good health and CMV-seronegative. The CDR3 loop reads CASSKQGRDQPQHF. The CDR3, as DNA: TGTGCCAGCAGTAAACAGGGCCGTGATCAGCCCCAGCATTTT.